This entry describes one T cell receptor beta chain. Sequencing involved patients with CD8+CD57+ cell expansion previously shown by flow cytometry. Patients had undergone no therapy by the time their blood was sampled. The data were obtained in a study of CD8+CD57+ T cells in acquired aplastic anemia. On the study more broadly: Recorded DNA amounts for sorted CD4+ and CD8+ cells had an average of approximately 3 ug.

According to the study, genomic DNA was the template for TCR beta VDJ and CDR3 profiling. TCRdb redid the calling of the reads with MiXCR, one entry per CDR3 protein. The sample lists fewer than 80,000 distinct CDR3 sequences; 60% to 75% were seen once. Germline V CDR1 and CDR2: SQVTM, ANQGSEA. The CDR3 runs 13 residues. V was clipped by 4 bases and J by 3 bases, with 13 bases between them. The chain employs TRBV29-1 and TRBJ2-7; D tentatively reads TRBD1 or TRBD2 (7 bases each). Sequenced input: sorted CD4+, CD8+, or CD8+CD57+ T cells (not recorded which) from PBMCs. This clonotype was sampled from a human donor with aplastic anemia. DNA for the CDR3: TGCAGCGTTGGTCAGGGGGGGAACTACGAGCAGTACTTC. Translation: CSVGQGGNYEQYF.